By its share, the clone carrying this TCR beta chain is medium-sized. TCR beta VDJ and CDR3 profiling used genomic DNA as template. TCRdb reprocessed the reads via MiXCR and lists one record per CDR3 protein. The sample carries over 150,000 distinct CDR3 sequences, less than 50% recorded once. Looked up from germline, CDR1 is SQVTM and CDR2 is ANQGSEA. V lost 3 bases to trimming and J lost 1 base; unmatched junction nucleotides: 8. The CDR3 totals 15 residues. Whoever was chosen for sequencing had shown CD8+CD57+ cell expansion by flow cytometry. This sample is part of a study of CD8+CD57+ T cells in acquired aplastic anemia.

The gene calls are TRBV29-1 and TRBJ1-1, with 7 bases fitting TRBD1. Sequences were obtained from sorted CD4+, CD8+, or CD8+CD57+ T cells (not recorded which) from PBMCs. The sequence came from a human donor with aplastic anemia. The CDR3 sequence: CSVDWSGQQNTEAFF. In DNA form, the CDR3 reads TGCAGCGTTGATTGGTCGGGACAGCAGAACACTGAAGCTTTCTTT.